The rows below give T cell receptor beta chains drawn from one sample of a study of T-cell memory formation after mild COVID-19. TCRdb called the 5' RACE reads again in MiXCR, with one record for every CDR3 protein. The sample has about 250,000 distinct CDR3 sequences, less than 20% seen once. The sequenced sample was PBMCs or a T cell subset sorted from them (not recorded which). These receptors all come from an adult woman who had mild COVID-19 (a few samples of this study predate the infection). Cell type and time point are not known. Both conserved end residues are trimmed from each CDR3.

TRBV24-1,ATSDTLAGEQY
TRBV5-6,ASSTGLSSREQY
TRBV13,AGRTSGTDTQY
TRBV6-6,ASSPREVQPQH
TRBV6-2/TRBV6-3,ASSASGLAGTYEQY
TRBV20-1,SASDPGTGGSYEQY
TRBV28,ASTPFSAYNEQF
TRBV27,ASSFEGEGTDTQY
TRBV5-1,ASSLAPGLAETQY
TRBV7-2,ASSIGLAWETQY
TRBV7-6,ASSVQVQGTYEQY
TRBV9,ASSVVETAYEQY
TRBV7-9,ASSLVGDPNYGYT
TRBV20-1,SARSNRGPTEAF
TRBV5-1,ASSPGIAGGYEQF
TRBV20-1,SARRVRSEAF
TRBV6-5,ASSYSIRDEQY
TRBV11-1,ASSRTGIRYYEQY
TRBV7-2,ASRQTGGYVDEQF
TRBV5-5,ASSLSLGGGTEAF
TRBV10-3,AISPGTTDTQY
TRBV6-6,ASSYASGIRKTEAF
TRBV10-3,AISERGREDGYT
TRBV15,ATSRTISSYEQY
TRBV10-3,AIRDRGQVSTEAF
TRBV6-5,ASSYDYRGSNQPQH
TRBV12-3/TRBV12-4,ASSSGTGFGELF
TRBV7-2,ASSRRFRTDSTDTQY
TRBV6-2/TRBV6-3,ASWGLAGPYEQY
TRBV19,ASSQDRAASYEQY
TRBV7-9,ASSLEGAQGRKQY
TRBV20-1,SARRRGQMNTEAF
TRBV20-1,SARQGLDEQF
TRBV13,ASSLGTPYEQY
TRBV5-1,ASSTGQASPYEQY
TRBV7-2,ASSLGFLARTRETQY
TRBV6-5,ASRPRDSKETQY
TRBV11-2,ASSLESGGVYNEQF
TRBV6-1,ASRSTGPSPLH
TRBV5-6,ASSLAGAAGQPQH
TRBV12-3/TRBV12-4,ASSLKRRGYGYT
TRBV6-1,ASRPPFGVDYNEQF
TRBV29-1,SVGYWTGEGTQY
TRBV5-6,ASSLAGTAATNEKLF
TRBV4-3,ASSQWRGSSYEQY
TRBV5-1,ASSSGRSLH
TRBV3-1,ASSQSITGTNTEAF
TRBV4-1,ASSHGPGTPNYGYT
TRBV7-9,ASTFLEGRGSYNEQF
TRBV6-1,ASSEVAGVTDTQY
TRBV18,ASSPQGSQLDTQY
TRBV4-2,ANRSQTRGTASSYEQY
TRBV5-1,ASSMGLAAKSDEQY